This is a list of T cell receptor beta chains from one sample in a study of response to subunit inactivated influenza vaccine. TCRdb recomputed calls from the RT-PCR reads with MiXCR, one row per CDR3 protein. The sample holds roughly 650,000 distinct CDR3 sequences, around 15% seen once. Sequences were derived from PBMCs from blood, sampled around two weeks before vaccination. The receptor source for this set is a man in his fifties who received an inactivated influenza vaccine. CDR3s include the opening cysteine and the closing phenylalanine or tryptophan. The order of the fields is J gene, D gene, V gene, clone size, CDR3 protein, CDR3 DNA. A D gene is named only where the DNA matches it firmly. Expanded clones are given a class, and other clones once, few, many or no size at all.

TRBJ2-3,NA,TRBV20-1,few,CSARDSPGRSTDTQYF,TGCAGTGCTAGAGATAGTCCGGGGCGTAGCACAGATACGCAGTATTTT
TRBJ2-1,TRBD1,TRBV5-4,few,CASSLYRGGYNEQFF,TGTGCCAGCAGCTTGTACAGGGGTGGGTACAATGAGCAGTTCTTC
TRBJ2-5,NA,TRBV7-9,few,CASSIWTAAQETQYF,TGTGCCAGCAGCATCTGGACAGCAGCACAAGAGACCCAGTACTTC
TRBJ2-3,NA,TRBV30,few,CAWSVRGNADTQYF,TGTGCCTGGAGTGTTCGGGGGAACGCAGATACGCAGTATTTT
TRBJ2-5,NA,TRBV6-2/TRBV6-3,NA,CASSRRQAGETQYF,TGTGCCAGCAGTCGACGACAGGCCGGGGAGACCCAGTACTTC
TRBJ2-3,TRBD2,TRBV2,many,CASSWTSGPATDTQYF,TGTGCCAGCAGTTGGACTAGCGGGCCAGCCACAGATACGCAGTATTTT
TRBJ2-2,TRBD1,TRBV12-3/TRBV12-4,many,CASRRDRATGELFF,TGTGCCAGCCGAAGGGACAGGGCGACCGGGGAGCTGTTTTTT
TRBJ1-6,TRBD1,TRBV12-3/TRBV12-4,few,CASSSTGRNSPLHF,TGTGCCAGCAGTTCGACAGGGAGGAATTCACCCCTCCACTTT
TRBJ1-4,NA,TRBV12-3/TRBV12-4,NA,CASRGGGRREKLFF,TGTGCCAGCAGGGGAGGGGGTCGGAGGGAAAAACTGTTTTTT
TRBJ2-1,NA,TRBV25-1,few,CASSADLLGLASYNEQFF,TGTGCCAGCAGTGCTGACCTATTGGGGTTAGCCTCCTACAATGAGCAGTTCTTC
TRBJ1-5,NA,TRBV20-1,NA,CSANKQGNQPQHF,TGCAGTGCCAACAAACAGGGAAATCAGCCCCAGCATTTT
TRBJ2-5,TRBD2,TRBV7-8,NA,CASSSRHGREQETQYF,TGTGCCAGCAGCTCCCGTCACGGGAGGGAACAAGAGACCCAGTACTTC
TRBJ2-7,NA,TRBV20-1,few,CSARDRGNGLYF,TGCAGTGCTAGAGATCGAGGAAACGGGCTGTACTTC
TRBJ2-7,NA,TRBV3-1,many,CASSPPGGPYEQYF,TGTGCCAGCAGCCCTCCAGGGGGGCCGTACGAGCAGTACTTC
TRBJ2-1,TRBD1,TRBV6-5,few,CASSYLKTGGQSEQFF,TGTGCCAGCAGTTACCTGAAGACAGGGGGCCAGAGTGAGCAGTTCTTC
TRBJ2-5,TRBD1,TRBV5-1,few,CASSSGQAKETQYF,TGCGCCAGCAGCTCGGGACAGGCGAAAGAGACCCAGTACTTC
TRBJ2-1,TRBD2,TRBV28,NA,CASSSSGSKYNEQFF,TGTGCCAGCAGTTCTAGCGGGAGCAAGTACAATGAGCAGTTCTTC
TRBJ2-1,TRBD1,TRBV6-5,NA,CASTNRQGRQFF,TGTGCCAGCACAAACCGACAGGGTCGGCAGTTCTTC
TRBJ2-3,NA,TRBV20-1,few,CSAKDLSFGSGTDTQYF,TGCAGTGCTAAAGATCTAAGTTTCGGGAGTGGCACAGATACGCAGTATTTT
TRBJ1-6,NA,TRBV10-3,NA,CAISGGRDTLLHF,TGTGCCATCAGTGGCGGCCGGGACACCCTCCTCCACTTT
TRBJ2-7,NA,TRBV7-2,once,CASSLGSIANPTYEQYF,TGTGCCAGCAGCCTAGGATCCATAGCGAATCCAACCTACGAGCAGTACTTC
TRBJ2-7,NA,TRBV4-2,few,CASSQVGVGDEQYF,TGTGCCAGCAGCCAAGTTGGGGTGGGGGACGAGCAGTACTTC
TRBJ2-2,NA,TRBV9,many,CASSVEIGELFF,TGTGCCAGCAGCGTAGAAATCGGGGAGCTGTTTTTT
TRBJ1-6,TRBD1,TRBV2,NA,CASSTSGQGNSPLHF,TGTGCCAGCAGTACCTCGGGACAGGGAAACTCACCCCTCCACTTT
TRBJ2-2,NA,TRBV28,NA,CASSPGTETGELFF,TGTGCCAGCAGTCCGGGGACGGAGACCGGGGAGCTGTTTTTT
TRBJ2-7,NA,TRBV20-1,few,CSAPAGRVSGEQYF,TGCAGTGCTCCGGCCGGCAGGGTGTCCGGCGAGCAGTACTTC
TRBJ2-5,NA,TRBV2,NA,CASTPRETQYF,TGTGCCAGCACTCCACGGGAGACCCAGTACTTC
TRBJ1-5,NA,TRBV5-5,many,CASSPEMGNQPQHF,TGTGCCAGCAGCCCAGAGATGGGCAATCAGCCCCAGCATTTT
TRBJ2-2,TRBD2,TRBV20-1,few,CSARRRRLAGTANTGELFF,TGCAGTGCTAGGAGAAGGAGACTAGCGGGGACAGCGAACACCGGGGAGCTGTTTTTT
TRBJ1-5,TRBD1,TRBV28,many,CASSSGQGDFQPQHF,TGTGCCAGCAGCTCGGGACAGGGGGACTTTCAGCCCCAGCATTTT
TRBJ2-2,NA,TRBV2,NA,CASSESRQTGELFF,TGTGCCAGCAGTGAATCACGACAAACCGGGGAGCTGTTTTTT
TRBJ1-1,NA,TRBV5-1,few,CASSLGPGVDTEAFF,TGCGCCAGCAGCTTGGGTCCGGGCGTGGACACTGAAGCTTTCTTT
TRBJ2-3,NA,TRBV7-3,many,CSSSPLQNTDTQYF,TGTTCCAGCAGCCCCCTTCAGAACACAGATACGCAGTATTTT
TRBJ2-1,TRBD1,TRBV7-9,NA,CASSSHGTGDNEQFF,TGTGCCAGCAGCTCGCATGGGACAGGGGACAATGAGCAGTTCTTC
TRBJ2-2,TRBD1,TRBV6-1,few,CASSRDRGVVGELFF,TGTGCCAGCAGTCGGGACAGGGGAGTCGTCGGGGAGCTGTTTTTT
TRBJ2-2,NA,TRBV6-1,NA,CASRPPGKAGELFF,TGTGCCAGCAGACCACCGGGGAAGGCCGGGGAGCTGTTTTTT
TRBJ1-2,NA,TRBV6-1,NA,CASSEGFRQANDYGYTF,TGTGCCAGCAGTGAAGGATTCCGACAGGCGAATGACTATGGCTACACCTTC
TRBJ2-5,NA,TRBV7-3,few,CASSLFVGSETQYF,TGTGCCAGCAGCTTATTCGTCGGTTCAGAGACCCAGTACTTC
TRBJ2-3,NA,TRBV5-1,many,CASSLEQSSTDTQYF,TGCGCCAGCAGCTTGGAACAGTCTAGCACAGATACGCAGTATTTT
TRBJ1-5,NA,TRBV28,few,CASCGGGNQPQHF,TGTGCCAGCTGCGGAGGGGGCAATCAGCCCCAGCATTTT
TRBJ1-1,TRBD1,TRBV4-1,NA,CASSRGQGYTEAFF,TGCGCCAGCAGCCGGGGACAGGGGTACACTGAAGCTTTCTTT
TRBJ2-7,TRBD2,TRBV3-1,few,CASSQGGGQYF,TGTGCCAGCAGCCAAGGCGGGGGACAGTACTTC
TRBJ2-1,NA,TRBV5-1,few,CASKEPSSNNEQFF,TGCGCCAGCAAAGAGCCCTCCTCGAACAATGAGCAGTTCTTC
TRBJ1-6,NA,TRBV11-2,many,CASRVGADHSPLHF,TGTGCCAGCAGGGTGGGGGCGGATCATTCACCCCTCCACTTT
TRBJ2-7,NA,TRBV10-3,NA,CAIGQAKNYEQYF,TGTGCCATCGGACAAGCGAAGAATTACGAGCAGTACTTC
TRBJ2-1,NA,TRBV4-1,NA,CASSQGRDLSYNEQFF,TGCGCCAGCAGCCAAGGGAGGGACCTTTCCTACAATGAGCAGTTCTTC
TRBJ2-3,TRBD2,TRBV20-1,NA,CSAMTSGRGTDTQYF,TGCAGTGCCATGACTAGCGGAAGGGGTACAGATACGCAGTATTTT
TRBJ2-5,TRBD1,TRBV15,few,CATSRDLQGAEETQYF,TGTGCCACCAGCAGAGATCTCCAGGGGGCTGAAGAGACCCAGTACTTC
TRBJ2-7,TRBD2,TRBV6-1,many,CASSERLAGVYEQYF,TGTGCCAGCAGTGAAAGGCTAGCGGGAGTCTACGAGCAGTACTTC
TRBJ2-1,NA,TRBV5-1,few,CASRGRDQGEQFF,TGCGCCAGCAGAGGACGGGATCAGGGTGAGCAGTTCTTC
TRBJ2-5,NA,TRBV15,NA,CATSRDLQRQETQYF,TGTGCCACCAGCAGAGATTTGCAGCGGCAAGAGACCCAGTACTTC
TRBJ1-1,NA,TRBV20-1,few,CSALRRQVGTEAFF,TGCAGTGCTCTCCGGAGGCAGGTCGGGACTGAAGCTTTCTTT
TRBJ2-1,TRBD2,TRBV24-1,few,CASALAGGNNEQFF,TGTGCCTCGGCCTTAGCGGGAGGGAACAATGAGCAGTTCTTC
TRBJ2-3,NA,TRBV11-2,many,CASSLDRGGAADTQYF,TGTGCCAGCAGCTTAGATCGGGGCGGGGCGGCAGATACGCAGTATTTT